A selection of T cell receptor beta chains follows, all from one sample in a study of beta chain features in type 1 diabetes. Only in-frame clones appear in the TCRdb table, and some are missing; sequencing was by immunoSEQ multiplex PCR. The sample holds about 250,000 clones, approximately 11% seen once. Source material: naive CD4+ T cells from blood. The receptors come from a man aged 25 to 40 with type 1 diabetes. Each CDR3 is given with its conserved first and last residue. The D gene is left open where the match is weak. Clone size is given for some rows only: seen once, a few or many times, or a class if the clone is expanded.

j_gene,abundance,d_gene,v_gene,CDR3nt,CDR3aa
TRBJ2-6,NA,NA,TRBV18,TGTGCCAGCTCACCAAGGTCGGTAATATCAGGCTCTGGGGCCAACGTCCTGACTTTC,CASSPRSVISGSGANVLTF
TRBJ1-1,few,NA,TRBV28,TGTGCCAGCAGTTTAGCTGGGGGCGGTAAAGCTTTCTTT,CASSLAGGGKAFF
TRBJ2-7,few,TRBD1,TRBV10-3,TGTGCCATCACCAGGACAGGGGACTCATACGAGCAGTACTTC,CAITRTGDSYEQYF
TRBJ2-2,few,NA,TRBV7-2,TGTGCCAGCAGCTTAGAACCACACAACACCGGGGAGCTGTTTTTT,CASSLEPHNTGELFF
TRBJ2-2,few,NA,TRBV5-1,TGCGCCAGCAGCTTGAGGTCAGGGTTGAACACCGGGGAGCTGTTTTTT,CASSLRSGLNTGELFF
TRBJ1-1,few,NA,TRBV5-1,TGCGCCAGCAGCCTACCTTCCCTAGGCACTGAAGCTTTCTTT,CASSLPSLGTEAFF
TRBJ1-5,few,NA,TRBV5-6,TGTGCCAGCAGCCTAGCTCAGGATCAGCCCCAGCATTTT,CASSLAQDQPQHF
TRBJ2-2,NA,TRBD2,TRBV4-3,TGCGCCAGCAGCCAAGCTAAGCTAGCGGGGGGGCAAGGCGGGGAGCTGTTTTTT,CASSQAKLAGGQGGELFF
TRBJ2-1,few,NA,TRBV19,TGTGCCAGTAGTCCTGATGTGGCCACCTACAATGAGCAGTTCTTC,CASSPDVATYNEQFF
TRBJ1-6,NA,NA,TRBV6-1,TGTGCCAGCAGGATCGACACTAATTCACCCCTCCACTTT,CASRIDTNSPLHF
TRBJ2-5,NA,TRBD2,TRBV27,TGTGCCAGCACCCTAAGGTGGCTAGCGGGAGAGACCCAGTACTTC,CASTLRWLAGETQYF
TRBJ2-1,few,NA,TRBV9,TGTGCCAGCAGCGTAGGGACGTCAGCAGGGAATGAGCAGTTCTTC,CASSVGTSAGNEQFF
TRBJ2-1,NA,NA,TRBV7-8,TGTGCCAGCAGCTTAGGATCTAGCATGGGGAGCCACAATGAGCAGTTCTTC,CASSLGSSMGSHNEQFF
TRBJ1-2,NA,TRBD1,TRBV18,TGTGCCAGCTCACCACCGGGACAGTTTAACTATGGCTACACCTTC,CASSPPGQFNYGYTF
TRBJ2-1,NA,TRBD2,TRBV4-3,TGCGCCAGCAGCCAGGCTAGCGGGGGGCGGTACAATGAGCAGTTCTTC,CASSQASGGRYNEQFF
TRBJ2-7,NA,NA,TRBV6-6,TGTGCCAGCAGTCGGGACTCAGGGTACGAGCAGTACTTC,CASSRDSGYEQYF
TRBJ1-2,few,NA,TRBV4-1,TGCGCCAGCAGCCAACTAATTGGAGGTTACTATGGCTACACCTTC,CASSQLIGGYYGYTF
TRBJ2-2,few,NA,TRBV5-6,TGTGCCAGCAGCTTGAGTCTGGGGCTAAACACCGGGGAGCTGTTTTTT,CASSLSLGLNTGELFF
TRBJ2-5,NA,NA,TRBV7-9,TGTGCCAGCAGCTTAGGAACACGGACTCTGGAGACCCAGTACTTC,CASSLGTRTLETQYF
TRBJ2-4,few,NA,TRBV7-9,TGTGCCAGCAGCCCGGGCGGGGCTCGGGAGAACATTCAGTACTTC,CASSPGGARENIQYF
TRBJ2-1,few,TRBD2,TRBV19,TGTGCCAGTAGTATATATGGGCGGGGGGCTGAGCAGTTCTTC,CASSIYGRGAEQFF
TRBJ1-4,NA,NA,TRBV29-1,TGCAGCGTTGGGGGCGGCACTAATGAAAAACTGTTTTTT,CSVGGGTNEKLFF
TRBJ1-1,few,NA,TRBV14,TGTGCCAGCAGCCGATCCTTATGGGGCACAAACACTGAAGCTTTCTTT,CASSRSLWGTNTEAFF
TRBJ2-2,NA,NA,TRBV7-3,TGTGCCAGCAGCTTACGCAGGGGGGACACCGGGGAGCTGTTTTTT,CASSLRRGDTGELFF
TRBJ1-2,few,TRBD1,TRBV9,TGTGCCAGCAGCTATACCGGGACAGTGGATGGCTACACCTTC,CASSYTGTVDGYTF
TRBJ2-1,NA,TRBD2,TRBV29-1,TGCAGCGCCCACGGGAGCGGGGGCTACAATGAGCAGTTCTTC,CSAHGSGGYNEQFF
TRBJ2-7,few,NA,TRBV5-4,TGTGCCAGCAGCTCCAGGGACAAGCCCTACGAGCAGTACTTC,CASSSRDKPYEQYF
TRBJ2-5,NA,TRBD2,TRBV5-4,TGTGCCAGCAGCTCGAGACTAGCGGGGCAAGAGACCCAGTACTTC,CASSSRLAGQETQYF
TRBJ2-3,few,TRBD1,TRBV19,TGTGCCAGTAGTGCTGGACAGGGCCCAGATACGCAGTATTTT,CASSAGQGPDTQYF
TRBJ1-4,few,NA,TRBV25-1,TGTGCCAGCAGGATGGCCGGGTTTCATGAAAAACTGTTTTTT,CASRMAGFHEKLFF
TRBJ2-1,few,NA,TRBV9,TGTGCCAGCAGCGCTGAGGGGGACTCCTACAATGAGCAGTTCTTC,CASSAEGDSYNEQFF
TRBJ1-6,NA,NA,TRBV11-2,TGTGCCAGCAGCCCCCTCTTCAATTCACCCCTCCACTTT,CASSPLFNSPLHF
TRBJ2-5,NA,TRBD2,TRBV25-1,TGTGCCAGCAGTGAGGGACTAGCTGGTCGAGAGACCCAGTACTTC,CASSEGLAGRETQYF
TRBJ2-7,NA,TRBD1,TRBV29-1,TGCAGCGTTGACGGACAGGGAGTGACCGGGGAGCAGTACTTC,CSVDGQGVTGEQYF
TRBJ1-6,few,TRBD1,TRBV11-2,TGTGCCAGCAGCTTTAAGGGGGCGGGGTCACCCCTCCACTTT,CASSFKGAGSPLHF
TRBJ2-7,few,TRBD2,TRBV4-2,TGTGCCAGCAGCCAAGCCTCCTTGGGGAGCGGGACCTACGAGCAGTACTTC,CASSQASLGSGTYEQYF
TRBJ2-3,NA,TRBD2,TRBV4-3,TGCGCCAGCAGCCAAGAACGCGGGGGGGCCGGCGATACGCAGTATTTT,CASSQERGGAGDTQYF
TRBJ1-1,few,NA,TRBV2,TGTGCCAGCAGCCTGACAGGCGGTGTCACTGAAGCTTTCTTT,CASSLTGGVTEAFF
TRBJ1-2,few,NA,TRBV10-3,TGTGCCATCAGTGAGGGGGAGACAGGACATGGCTACACCTTC,CAISEGETGHGYTF
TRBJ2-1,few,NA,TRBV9,TGTGCCAGCAGCGTCAGGGGATGGGGTTACAATGAGCAGTTCTTC,CASSVRGWGYNEQFF
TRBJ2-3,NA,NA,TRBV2,TGTGCCAGCAGCCCCCCCGCGGATACGCAGTATTTT,CASSPPADTQYF
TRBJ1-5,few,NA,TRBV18,TGTGCCAGCTCACCCCCCACAGGGCAGAGGCCCCAGCATTTT,CASSPPTGQRPQHF
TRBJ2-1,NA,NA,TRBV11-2,TGTGCCAGCAGCTTAATGAGGGCAAATGAGCAGTTCTTC,CASSLMRANEQFF
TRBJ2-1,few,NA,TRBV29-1,TGCAGCGTCGATCGGGACATCGATAATGAGCAGTTCTTC,CSVDRDIDNEQFF
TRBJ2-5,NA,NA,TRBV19,TGTGCCAGTAGTCCCGAGGGCCTTTGGTATCAAGAGACCCAGTACTTC,CASSPEGLWYQETQYF
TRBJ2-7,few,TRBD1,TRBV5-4,TGTGCCAGCAGCCTGACAGGGTCAGAGCAGTACTTC,CASSLTGSEQYF